The 31 T cell receptor beta chains listed next were all sequenced from one sample in a study of blood T cell repertoires in COVID-19 (dated by TCRdb to the early 2020s). Libraries were made using the immunoSEQ multiplex PCR assay. TCRdb mirrors the immuneACCESS table, restricted to in-frame sequences. Some clones are absent from its copies; in checked studies, under half trace to an unresolved V gene, and the reason for the others is unknown. For this sample the table gives hundreds of thousands of clones, of which 80% to 90% were detected only once. Roughly 2% of the sample is held by the ten biggest clonotypes. What was sequenced was peripheral blood. These receptors all stem from a woman between 50 and 59 years old with acute or convalescent COVID-19.

This sequence joins TRBV5-4 and TRBJ2-4; weak D call: TRBD1 (6 bases). The CDR3 contains 14 residues. Germline CDR1 is SGHNT and CDR2 is YYREEE (reference sequence). Trimming pared 2 bases from V and 8 bases from J, leaving 14 bases between. Written as DNA, the CDR3 is TGTGCCAGCAGCTTACAGGGAGCCGGGGACATTCAGTACTTC. Protein: CASSLQGAGDIQYF.

This clone was observed a single time. The V gene is TRBV5-4, the J gene TRBJ2-7; 7 nucleotides line up with TRBD1. Germline CDR1 and CDR2: SGHNT and YYREEE (reference sequence). The CDR3 is 15 amino acids. V gave up 0 bases and J gave up 3 bases; unmatched junction bases: 6. The CDR3 coding sequence is TGTGCCAGCAGCTTGGTCCCGGGACAGATCTACGAGCAGTACTTC. This gives the protein CASSLVPGQIYEQYF.

V gene TRBV7-3 combines with J gene TRBJ2-1; 11 bases line up with TRBD2. The CDR3 is 15 residues long. Per the germline V gene, CDR1 is SGHTA and CDR2 is FQGTGA. V was pared by 5 bases and J by 10 bases, with 10 bases of the junction left unmatched. The CDR3 region has the DNA TGTGCCAGCAGCCCGCGGGGACTAGCGGCGGGAGAGCAGTTCTTC. It translates to CASSPRGLAAGEQFF.

The chain has TRBV30 and TRBJ1-1, with D possibly TRBD1 on 5 matching bases. The ends were cut back, 0 bases at V and 5 bases at J, with 13 bases in the middle. The CDR3 is made up of 14 amino acids. From germline, CDR1 is GTSNPN and CDR2 SVGIG (reference sequence). Written as DNA, the CDR3 is TGTGCCTGGAGTGTCTCCGGGGGGGGGACTGAAGCTTTCTTT. Translated, it gives CAWSVSGGGTEAFF. Supplemented by reference TRBV30 and TRBJ1-1, the full variable domain reads SQTIHQWPATLVQPVGSPLSLECTVEGTSNPNLYWYRQAAGRGLQLLFYSVGIGQISSEVPQNLSASRPQDRQFILSSKKLLLSDSGFYLCAWSVSGGGTEAFFGQGTRLTVV.

The chain employs TRBV9 and TRBJ1-5, with 8 bases aligning to TRBD1. This CDR3 region has 16 residues. Germline trimming cut 3 bases from V and 0 bases from J; bases unmatched to any gene: 5. Germline CDR1 is SGDLS and CDR2 is YYNGEE. The CDR3: CASSAGTGDSNQPQHF. The CDR3 coding sequence is TGTGCCAGCAGCGCCGGGACAGGCGATAGCAATCAGCCCCAGCATTTT.

In its sample, this clone was seen once. V is TRBV7-2 and J is TRBJ1-3, with 7 bases that match TRBD1. The ends lost 4 bases at V and 1 base at J; junction bases unmatched: 4. The germline V gene encodes CDR1 SGHTA and CDR2 FQGNSA. CDR3 size: 15 residues. The CDR3 reads CASSSPTGSGNTIYF. CDR3 bases: TGTGCCAGCAGCTCCCCGACAGGGTCTGGAAACACCATATATTTT.

DNA of the CDR3: TGTGCCAGCAGCTTAGGGAGGCTCTCAGATACGCAGTATTTT. Translated: CASSLGRLSDTQYF. The genes are TRBV11-2 and TRBJ2-3; maybe TRBD2 (5 bases). Germline-derived CDR1 and CDR2 are SGHAT and FQNNGV. The CDR3 sequence is 14 residues long. The V and J ends lost 1 base and 4 bases respectively, with 9 bases between them.

The chain carries TRBV6-2 or TRBV6-3 and TRBJ2-3; 8 nucleotides agree with TRBD2. Germline V lookup: CDR1 MNHEY, CDR2 SVGEGT. The CDR3 is made up of 16 amino acids. The J segment lost 5 bases and the V segment lost 0 bases, leaving 7 bases of the junction unmatched. The CDR3 here is CASSYSPAGGGDTQYF. CDR3 bases: TGTGCCAGCAGTTACTCCCCAGCCGGGGGGGGAGATACGCAGTATTTT.

The chain combines TRBV7-9 with TRBJ2-3, with 15 bases lining up with TRBD2. Trimming removed 4 bases from V and 8 bases from J; junction bases left unmatched: 10. The CDR3 is made up of 17 amino acids. Germline CDR1 reads SEHNR; CDR2 reads FQNEAQ (reference sequence). The CDR3 region is CASSSYGLAGGPGTQYF. In nucleotides, the CDR3 is TGTGCCAGCAGCTCGTACGGACTAGCGGGGGGGCCTGGTACGCAGTATTTT.

The rearrangement links TRBV19 to TRBJ2-2; D unresolved. CDR3 length: 15 amino acids. Between the trimmed V and J ends, which lost 3 bases and 2 bases, there was a span of 10 bases. CDR1 and CDR2 from the germline V gene are LNHDA and SQIVND (reference sequence). CDR3 coding DNA: TGTGCCAGTAGTATGTACAGCAGAAACACCGGGGAGCTGTTTTTT. Its protein product is CASSMYSRNTGELFF.

V and J are TRBV24-1 and TRBJ2-3, with D perhaps matching TRBD2 (5 bases). Germline V CDR1 and CDR2: KGHDR, SFDVKD. The CDR3 sequence is 14 residues long. V gave up 6 bases and J gave up 0 bases, with 9 bases separating them. CDR3 residues: CATSLAGSTDTQYF. In DNA form, the CDR3 reads TGTGCCACCAGTCTGGCGGGTAGCACAGATACGCAGTATTTT.

The V and J genes are TRBV19 and TRBJ1-1; 9 nucleotides line up with TRBD1. This CDR3 is built from 18 residues. V shed 3 bases, J shed 3 bases, and the junction held 14 bases outside the gene matches. Germline CDR1 reads LNHDA; CDR2 reads SQIVND (reference sequence). The CDR3 bases are TGTGCCAGTAGTATCGGAGGGACAGGGAGATGGTGGGACACTGAAGCTTTCTTT. It codes for CASSIGGTGRWWDTEAFF.

V gene TRBV5-4 combines with J gene TRBJ1-2; the D is unclear. Trimming removed 0 bases from V and 4 bases from J, with 7 bases in between. Germline CDR1 and CDR2: SGHNT and YYREEE (reference sequence). The CDR3 is 13 amino acids. The CDR3 loop is CASSLAGTYGYTF. CDR3 DNA sequence: TGTGCCAGCAGCTTGGCAGGTACCTATGGCTACACCTTC. Together with reference TRBV5-4 and TRBJ1-2, the CDR3 gives the full variable domain: ETGVTQSPTHLIKTRGQQVTLRCSSQSGHNTVSWYQQALGQGPQFIFQYYREEENGRGNFPPRFSGLQFPNYSSELNVNALELDDSALYLCASSLAGTYGYTFGSGTRLTVV.

This chain connects TRBV7-9 to TRBJ2-5; a possible D gene is TRBD1 (5 bases). Trimming cost V 3 bases and J 1 base, with 12 bases left between them. Germline assignment: CDR1 SEHNR and CDR2 FQNEAQ (reference sequence). The CDR3 is 15 residues long. CDR3 coding DNA: TGTGCCAGCAGCTTTTTTCAGGGCGGCCAAGAGACCCAGTACTTC. Translated, it gives CASSFFQGGQETQYF.

The V and J genes are TRBV24-1 and TRBJ2-2, with D maybe TRBD1 (5 bases). Germline lookup yields CDR1 KGHDR and CDR2 SFDVKD. This CDR3 contains 13 residues. Trimming left V 10 bases short and J 3 bases short, with 11 bases between. The CDR3 loop reads CATSRADTGELFF. DNA for the CDR3: TGTGCCACTTCCAGGGCCGACACCGGGGAGCTGTTTTTT.

This clone has just one count. The chain is built from TRBV6-6 and TRBJ1-1; possibly TRBD1 for D (6 bases). Germline loops: CDR1 MNHNY, CDR2 SVGAGI (reference sequence). The CDR3 contains 12 residues. The germline V and J ends were trimmed by 5 bases and 10 bases, with 14 bases remaining between them. The CDR3 sequence: CASSRTGTRAFF. The DNA of the CDR3 is TGTGCCAGCAGTCGTACAGGGACGAGAGCTTTCTTT.

The chain joins TRBV11-2 to TRBJ2-5; tentatively, D is TRBD2 (5 bases). The germline CDR1 and CDR2 sequences are SGHAT and FQNNGV. CDR3 size: 13 residues. V dropped 4 bases and J dropped 9 bases, with 15 bases sitting between them. This CDR3 is CASSSAGHGAQYF. CDR3 nucleotide sequence: TGTGCCAGCAGCTCCGCCGGGCACGGGGCCCAGTACTTC.

This sequence joins TRBV27 and TRBJ2-1, with D possibly TRBD2 on 6 matching bases. Trimming pared 9 bases from V and 0 bases from J, leaving 9 bases between. CDR3 length equals 13 residues. Germline CDR1 MNHEY, CDR2 SMNVEV (reference sequence). The CDR3, as DNA: TGTGCCAGTCTAGCGCTCTCCTACAATGAGCAGTTCTTC. This gives the protein CASLALSYNEQFF.

V usage is TRBV5-6 and J usage is TRBJ2-5; TRBD2 agrees at 9 bases. In germline, CDR1 is SGHDT, CDR2 YYEEEE. Trimming took 0 bases from V and 1 from J; bases not matched to a gene: 4. This CDR3 is built from 16 residues. The CDR3 reads CASSLGLAGRQETQYF. CDR3 nucleotides: TGTGCCAGCAGCTTGGGTCTAGCGGGGCGCCAAGAGACCCAGTACTTC.

V is TRBV4-1 and J is TRBJ1-6; tentatively, D is TRBD1 (6 bases). The CDR3 is made up of 16 amino acids. The V gene lost 5 bases and the J gene lost 7 bases, with 18 bases spanning the gap. Germline assignment: CDR1 MGHRA and CDR2 YSYEKL. The CDR3 region has the DNA TGCGCCAGCAGCGCGCTCCAGGGGCGACCGAATTCACCCCTCCACTTT. Translated, it gives CASSALQGRPNSPLHF.

This chain joins TRBV5-1 and TRBJ1-1; D is possibly TRBD1 (5 bases). Trimming stripped 4 bases from V and 8 bases from J, with 9 bases between. The length of the CDR3 is 11 residues. CDR1 is SGHRS and CDR2 is YFSETQ in the germline V gene. As DNA, the CDR3 is TGCGCCAGCAGCCCCGGGGGGGAAGCTTTCTTT. Translated: CASSPGGEAFF.

V gene TRBV12-3 or TRBV12-4 combines with J gene TRBJ1-1; perhaps TRBD1 as D (5 bases). The CDR3 runs to 11 residues. Trimming pared 5 bases from V and 7 bases from J, leaving 8 bases between. CDR3 in DNA: TGTGCCAGCAGTGCGGGGGGTGAAGCTTTCTTT. Protein sequence: CASSAGGEAFF.

V gene TRBV7-9 combines with J gene TRBJ2-1; D is uncertain. The CDR3 loop spans 12 amino acids. The V end lost 1 base, the J end lost 9 bases, and 7 bases lay between the germline ends. Germline-derived CDR1 and CDR2 are SEHNR and FQNEAQ (reference sequence). For the CDR3, the DNA is TGTGCCAGCAGCTTAGTTTTGAGTGAGCAGTTCTTC. Protein sequence: CASSLVLSEQFF.

The rearrangement joins TRBV5-6 to TRBJ2-1; 9 nucleotides agree with TRBD2. Germline V CDR1 and CDR2: SGHDT, YYEEEE. Trimming took 3 bases from V and 8 from J; bases not matched to a gene: 15. The CDR3 has 17 residues. The CDR3 DNA sequence: TGTGCCAGCAGCTCCGACGGGCGGGAGGGCCGGATCCATGAGCAGTTCTTC. Its translation: CASSSDGREGRIHEQFF.

The chain combines TRBV3-1 (or the pseudogene TRBV3-2) with TRBJ2-5, with 14 bases matching TRBD2. The germline V gene has CDR1 LGHDT and CDR2 YNNKEL (reference sequence). The CDR3 contains 15 residues. The trim removed 4 bases at V and 5 bases at J, leaving 3 bases unmatched. CDR3 DNA: TGTGCCAGCAGCCGACTAGCGGGAGGGAAGGAGACCCAGTACTTC. It codes for CASSRLAGGKETQYF.

This chain connects TRBV19 to TRBJ2-5, with D perhaps matching TRBD2 (7 bases). This CDR3 is 15 amino acids long. Germline CDR1 is LNHDA and CDR2 is SQIVND (reference sequence). Trimming stripped 3 bases from V and 4 bases from J, with 15 bases between. The CDR3 reads CASSIGEGGPETQYF. Here the CDR3 DNA reads TGTGCCAGTAGTATTGGAGAGGGGGGGCCAGAGACCCAGTACTTC.

J is TRBJ1-5 and V is TRBV19; D possibly corresponds to TRBD1 (6 bases). Germline V gene lookup returns CDR1 LNHDA and CDR2 SQIVND (reference sequence). V was clipped by 1 base and J by 4 bases, with 11 bases between them. The CDR3 is 15 amino acids. CDR3 nucleotides: TGTGCCAGTAGTATAGTGGGGACAACAAATCAGCCCCAGCATTTT. Residues: CASSIVGTTNQPQHF.

J is TRBJ2-7 and V is TRBV19; TRBD2 agrees at 8 bases. CDR3 length equals 15 residues. Germline lookup yields CDR1 LNHDA and CDR2 SQIVND (reference sequence). V shed 1 base, J shed 2 bases, and the junction held 4 bases outside the gene matches. The CDR3 DNA reads as TGTGCCAGTAGTATAGTCGCGGGAGGACCCTACGAGCAGTACTTC. It is translated as CASSIVAGGPYEQYF. The entire variable domain, with the rest obtained from reference TRBV19 and TRBJ2-7, is as follows: DGGITQSPKYLFRKEGQNVTLSCEQNLNHDAMYWYRQDPGQGLRLIYYSQIVNDFQKGDIAEGYSVSREKKESFPLTVTSAQKNPTAFYLCASSIVAGGPYEQYFGPGTRLTVT.

The rearrangement joins TRBV9 to TRBJ1-2; D remains unclear. This CDR3 spans 13 amino acids. The V gene's germline CDR1 is SGDLS and CDR2 YYNGEE. V lost 6 bases and J 3 bases, leaving 12 bases between the germline ends. CDR3 nucleotides: TGTGCCAGCAAAGGCGGCGGGTACTATGGCTACACCTTC. The encoded protein is CASKGGGYYGYTF. The complete variable domain, with remaining parts taken from reference TRBV9 and TRBJ1-2, reads DSGVTQTPKHLITATGQRVTLRCSPRSGDLSVYWYQQSLDQGLQFLIQYYNGEERAKGNILERFSAQQFPDLHSELNLSSLELGDSALYFCASKGGGYYGYTFGSGTRLTVV.

V is TRBV2 and J is TRBJ2-7; 11 nucleotides align to TRBD2. The CDR3 has 15 residues. The J segment lost 2 bases and the V segment lost 2 bases, leaving 2 bases of the junction unmatched. The germline gives CDR1 SNHLY, CDR2 FYNNEI. DNA of the CDR3: TGTGCCAGCAGTGAACTAGCGGGGGGCGCCTACGAGCAGTACTTC. It yields the protein CASSELAGGAYEQYF.

V usage is TRBV27 and J usage is TRBJ2-7; weak D call: TRBD1 (8 bases). V was clipped by 5 bases and J by 3 bases, with 23 bases between them. The V gene's germline CDR1 is MNHEY and CDR2 SMNVEV (reference sequence). CDR3 size: 17 residues. The CDR3 DNA is TGTGCCAGCAGTCTTAAGCGGGACAGGTTCCTCCACTACGAGCAGTACTTC. Translating gives CASSLKRDRFLHYEQYF.